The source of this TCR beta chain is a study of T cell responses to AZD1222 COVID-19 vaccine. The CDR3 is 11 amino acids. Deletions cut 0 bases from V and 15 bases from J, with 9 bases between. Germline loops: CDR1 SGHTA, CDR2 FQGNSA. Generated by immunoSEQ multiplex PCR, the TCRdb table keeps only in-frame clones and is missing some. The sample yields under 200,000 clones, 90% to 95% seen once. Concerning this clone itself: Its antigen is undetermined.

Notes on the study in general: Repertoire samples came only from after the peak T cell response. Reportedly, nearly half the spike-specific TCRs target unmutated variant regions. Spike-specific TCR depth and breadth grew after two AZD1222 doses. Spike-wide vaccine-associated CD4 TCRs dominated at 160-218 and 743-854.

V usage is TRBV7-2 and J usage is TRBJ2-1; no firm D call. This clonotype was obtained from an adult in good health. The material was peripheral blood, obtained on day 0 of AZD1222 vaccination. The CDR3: CASSLAQALFF. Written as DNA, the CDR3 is TGTGCCAGCAGCTTAGCCCAGGCGTTGTTCTTC.